One and the same sample provided the 13 T cell receptor beta chains below, sequenced in a study of CD8+CD57+ T cells in acquired aplastic anemia. Genomic DNA served as template for TCR beta VDJ and CDR3 profiling. TCRdb itself ran the reads through MiXCR, one entry per CDR3 protein. Of about 220,000 distinct CDR3 sequences in the sample, around half were seen once. It was patients with CD8+CD57+ cell expansion by flow cytometry who were chosen for sequencing. What was sequenced was sorted CD4+, CD8+, or CD8+CD57+ T cells (not recorded which) from PBMCs. These receptors were obtained from a human donor with aplastic anemia.

The chain joins TRBV3-1 to TRBJ1-4, with TRBD1 matching over 7 bases. Germline lookup yields CDR1 LGHDT and CDR2 YNNKEL (reference sequence). Losses at the gene ends were 5 bases for V and 4 bases for J; bases not matched to a gene: 4. This CDR3 has 14 residues. CDR3 loop: CASSTGQDNEKLFF. CDR3 sequence (DNA): TGTGCCAGCAGCACCGGACAGGATAATGAAAAACTGTTTTTT.

Notes on this clonotype: The germline gene is not matched at one end of the junction; a read error may be the cause. The J gene is TRBJ2-1, the V gene TRBV27; D call uncertain. Germline V gene lookup returns CDR1 MNHEY and CDR2 SMNVEV (reference sequence). The CDR3 is 13 residues long. The CDR3 region has the DNA TGTGCCAGCAGTTTAAGGCCATACAAAGAGCAGTTCTTC. Protein product: CASSLRPYKEQFF.

This clonotype turned up a few times. This chain links TRBV27 with TRBJ1-2, with a possible D match to TRBD1 (6 bases). CDR1 and CDR2 (germline): MNHEY, SMNVEV (reference sequence). This CDR3 is 14 amino acids long. Deletions cut 0 bases from V and 5 bases from J, with 10 bases between. The CDR3 DNA reads as TGTGCCAGCAGTTTATCGAGCAGGGGTTATGGCTACACCTTC. Translating it yields CASSLSSRGYGYTF.

The V call is TRBV10-1, the J call TRBJ2-3; TRBD2 might be the D (5 bases). Germline V gene sequence: CDR1 WNHNN, CDR2 SYGVQD (reference sequence). V was clipped by 2 bases and J by 1 base, with 10 bases between them. CDR3 length: 15 amino acids. The CDR3 DNA sequence: TGCGCCAGCAGTGAGGGCGGAGCGGGCACAGATACGCAGTATTTT. Protein sequence: CASSEGGAGTDTQYF.

This clonotype was recorded once. The J gene is TRBJ2-1, the V gene TRBV15, with D tentatively TRBD2 (6 bases). Germline assignment: CDR1 LNHNV and CDR2 YYDKDF (reference sequence). The CDR3 has 15 residues. V was trimmed by 3 bases and J by 13 bases, leaving 22 bases between them. The DNA for the CDR3 is TGTGCCACCAGCAGGTCCTCTGGAGGGGCTAGTTTTCAGTTCTTC. It specifies CATSRSSGGASFQFF.

Turning to this clonotype: Being one base from a much bigger clone, this may be a read error. The chain carries TRBV6-1 and TRBJ1-6; D gene ambiguous. CDR1 and CDR2 (germline): MNHNS, SASEGT. The germline V and J ends were trimmed by 5 bases and 0 bases, with 17 bases remaining between them. The CDR3 has 18 residues. The CDR3 bases are TGTGCCAGCAGTTACTTGTGGCAGGTCGTCTCCTATAATTCACCCCTCCACTTT. It is translated as CASSYLWQVVSYNSPLHF.

This chain uses TRBV24-1 with TRBJ2-7, with 8 bases aligning to TRBD2. Germline values: CDR1 KGHDR, CDR2 SFDVKD. The CDR3 spans 15 residues. Trimming cost V 3 bases and J 0 bases; bases outside gene matches: 3. The CDR3 protein is CATSDRTSSSYEQYF. The CDR3 DNA sequence: TGTGCCACCAGTGATCGGACTAGCAGCTCCTACGAGCAGTACTTC.

On this clonotype: Germline is not matched at one junction end, which may reflect a read error. The V gene is TRBV7-2, the J gene TRBJ1-6, with D possibly being TRBD1 (5 bases). The CDR3 sequence is 16 residues long. The germline CDR1 and CDR2 sequences are SGHTA and FQGNSA. The CDR3 DNA follows: TGTGCCAGCAGTTTAGGGTCAGACGGGGCCAGTTCACCCCTCCACTTT. Amino acid sequence: CASSLGSDGASSPLHF.

This clonotype showed up many times. The chain uses TRBV4-2 and TRBJ2-7, with 10 bases that match TRBD1. Germline trimming cut 2 bases from V and 5 bases from J; bases unmatched to any gene: 9. The CDR3 length is 16 residues. Germline V lookup: CDR1 LGHNA, CDR2 YNFKEQ. The CDR3 protein is CASSQIRGTGADEQYF. Here the CDR3 DNA reads TGTGCCAGCAGCCAAATTCGGGGGACAGGGGCCGACGAGCAGTACTTC.

The chain has TRBV25-1 and TRBJ2-1, with TRBD1 matching 8 bases. This CDR3 is built from 15 residues. The junction had 8 bases not matched to a gene; V was cut back by 7 bases and J by 3 bases. CDR1 and CDR2 from the germline V gene are MGHDK and SYGVNS. CDR3 DNA sequence: TGTGCCAGCACCCCAGGGGGCTGGGTCTACAATGAGCAGTTCTTC. Translated, it gives CASTPGGWVYNEQFF.

This clonotype showed up just a few times. The chain has TRBV6-5 and TRBJ2-2; 9 bases fit TRBD1. Germline V gene data show CDR1 as MNHEY and CDR2 as SVGAGI. There are 15 residues in the CDR3. Trimming took 5 bases from V and 7 from J; bases not matched to a gene: 8. DNA of the CDR3: TGTGCCAGCAGTCCGTCGACAGGGGGTATCGGGGAGCTGTTTTTT. It yields the protein CASSPSTGGIGELFF.

This clonotype was seen many times. V and J are TRBV14 and TRBJ2-7; 8 nucleotides align to TRBD1. The CDR3 is 15 residues long. Trimming removed 2 bases from V and 2 bases from J; junction bases left unmatched: 5. CDR1 and CDR2 from the germline V gene are SGHDN and FVKESK. The CDR3 sequence is CASSQKTGVPYEQYF. The CDR3 DNA follows: TGTGCCAGCAGCCAAAAGACAGGGGTCCCCTACGAGCAGTACTTC. Complete variable domain (other parts from reference TRBV14 and TRBJ2-7): EAGVTQFPSHSVIEKGQTVTLRCDPISGHDNLYWYRRVMGKEIKFLLHFVKESKQDESGMPNNRFLAERTGGTYSTLKVQPAELEDSGVYFCASSQKTGVPYEQYFGPGTRLTVT.

This clonotype was counted many times. This chain uses TRBV7-9 with TRBJ1-2; D possibly corresponds to TRBD1 (5 bases). The V end lost 1 base, the J end lost 4 bases, and 10 bases lay between the germline ends. The CDR3 runs to 14 residues. Looked up from germline, CDR1 is SEHNR and CDR2 is FQNEAQ (reference sequence). The CDR3 DNA reads as TGTGCCAGCAGCTTAGGTTCGACAGCCTATGGCTACACCTTC. It encodes CASSLGSTAYGYTF.